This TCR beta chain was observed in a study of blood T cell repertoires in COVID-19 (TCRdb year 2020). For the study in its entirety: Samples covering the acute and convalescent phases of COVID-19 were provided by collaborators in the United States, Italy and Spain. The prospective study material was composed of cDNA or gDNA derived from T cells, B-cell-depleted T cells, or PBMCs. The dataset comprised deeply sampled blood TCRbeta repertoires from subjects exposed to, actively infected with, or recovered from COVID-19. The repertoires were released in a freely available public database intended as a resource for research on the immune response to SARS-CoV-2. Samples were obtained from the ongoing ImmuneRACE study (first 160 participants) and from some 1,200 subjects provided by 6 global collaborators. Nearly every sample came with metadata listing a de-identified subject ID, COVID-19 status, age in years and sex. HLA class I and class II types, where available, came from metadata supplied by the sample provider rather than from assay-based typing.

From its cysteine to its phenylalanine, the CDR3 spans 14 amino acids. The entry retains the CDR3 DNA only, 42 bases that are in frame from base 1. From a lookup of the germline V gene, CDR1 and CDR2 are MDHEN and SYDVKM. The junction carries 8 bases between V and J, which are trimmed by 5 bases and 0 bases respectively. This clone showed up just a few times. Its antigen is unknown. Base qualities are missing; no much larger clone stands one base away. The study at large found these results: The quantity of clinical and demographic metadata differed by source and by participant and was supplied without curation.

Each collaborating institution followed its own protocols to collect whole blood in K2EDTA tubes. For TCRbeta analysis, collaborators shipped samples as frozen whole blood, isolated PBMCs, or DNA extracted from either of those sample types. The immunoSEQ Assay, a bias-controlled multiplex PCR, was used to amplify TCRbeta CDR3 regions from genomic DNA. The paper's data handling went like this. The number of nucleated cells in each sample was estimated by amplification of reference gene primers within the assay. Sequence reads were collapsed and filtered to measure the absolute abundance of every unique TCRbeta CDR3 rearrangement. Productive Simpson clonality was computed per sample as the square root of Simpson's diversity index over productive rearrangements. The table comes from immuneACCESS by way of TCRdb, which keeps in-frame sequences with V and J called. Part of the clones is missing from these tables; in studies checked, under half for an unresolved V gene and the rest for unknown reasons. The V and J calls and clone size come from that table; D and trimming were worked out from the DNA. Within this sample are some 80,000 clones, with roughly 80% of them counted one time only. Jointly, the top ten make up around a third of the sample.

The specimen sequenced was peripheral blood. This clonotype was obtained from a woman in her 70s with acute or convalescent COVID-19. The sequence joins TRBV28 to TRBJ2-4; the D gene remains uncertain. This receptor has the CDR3 CASSPTIAKNIQYF. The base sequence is TGTGCCAGCAGTCCCACAATAGCCAAAAACATTCAGTACTTC.